Shown below are 12 T cell receptor beta chains from a single sample sequenced in a study of blood T cell repertoires in COVID-19. TCRdb's table, derived via immunoSEQ multiplex PCR, lists solely in-frame clones and lacks some. The sample holds fewer than 150,000 clones, over 80% seen once. The sample consisted of PBMCs or T cells enriched from blood (not recorded which). The receptors stem from a man aged 30 to 45 who had recovered from COVID-19.

CDR3 residues: CASSQVGGKPQETQYF. DNA for the CDR3: TGTGCCAGCAGCCAAGTGGGAGGAAAGCCTCAAGAGACCCAGTACTTC. The chain recombines TRBV3-1 (or the pseudogene TRBV3-2) with TRBJ2-5; tentatively, D is TRBD2 (6 bases). Trimming stripped 1 base from V and 2 bases from J, with 14 bases between. The CDR3 consists of 16 residues. The germline CDR1 and CDR2 sequences are LGHDT and YNNKEL (reference sequence).

CDR3 sequence: CASSPTQGGAYEQYV. For the CDR3, the DNA is TGTGCCAGCTCACCAACGCAGGGTGGGGCCTACGAGCAGTACGTC. The chain couples TRBV18 to TRBJ2-7; D possibly corresponds to TRBD1 (5 bases). The CDR3 extends over 15 amino acids. The germline V and J ends were trimmed by 2 bases and 2 bases, with 13 bases remaining between them. CDR1 and CDR2 (germline): KGHSH, LQKENI.

V is TRBV27 and J is TRBJ2-3; D is uncertain. The CDR3 covers 15 residues. Germline values: CDR1 MNHEY, CDR2 SMNVEV (reference sequence). Trimming left V 1 base short and J 2 bases short, with 10 bases between. The CDR3 reads CASSLFSGFTDTQYF. The CDR3 nucleotides are TGTGCCAGCAGTTTATTCTCGGGTTTCACAGATACGCAGTATTTT.

J is TRBJ1-5 and V is TRBV19; D is possibly TRBD1 (5 bases). V gave up 3 bases and J gave up 7 bases, with 10 bases separating them. This CDR3 contains 13 residues. Looked up from germline, CDR1 is LNHDA and CDR2 is SQIVND (reference sequence). CDR3 nucleotide sequence: TGTGCCAGTAGTATGGGGGGGTGGCAGCCCCAGCATTTT. Protein sequence: CASSMGGWQPQHF. The full variable domain, rest sourced from reference TRBV19 and TRBJ1-5, is DGGITQSPKYLFRKEGQNVTLSCEQNLNHDAMYWYRQDPGQGLRLIYYSQIVNDFQKGDIAEGYSVSREKKESFPLTVTSAQKNPTAFYLCASSMGGWQPQHFGDGTRLSIL.

This sequence joins TRBV7-9 and TRBJ2-1; D remains ambiguous. Trimming shortened V by 7 bases and J by 1 base, and 8 bases separated the two germline ends. CDR1 is SEHNR and CDR2 is FQNEAQ in the germline V gene (reference sequence). CDR3 length: 13 residues. The CDR3 loop is CASTAASYNEQFF. CDR3 DNA sequence: TGTGCCAGCACAGCCGCATCCTACAATGAGCAGTTCTTC.

The V call is TRBV27, the J call TRBJ2-2; TRBD2 might be the D (6 bases). Trimming removed 0 bases from V and 5 bases from J, with 10 bases in between. CDR1 is MNHEY and CDR2 is SMNVEV in the germline V gene (reference sequence). The CDR3 covers 15 residues. CDR3 sequence: CASSLSLGGTGELFF. In nucleotides, the CDR3 is TGTGCCAGCAGTTTATCGTTGGGGGGAACCGGGGAGCTGTTTTTT.

The CDR3 DNA reads as TGTGCCAGCAACTGGGGGGGGACCACTGAAGCTTTCTTT. The encoded protein is CASNWGGTTEAFF. The genes are TRBV5-4 and TRBJ1-1; a weak D match, TRBD1 (5 bases). This CDR3 has 13 residues. The V end was cut by 6 bases, the J end by 4 bases, with 13 bases between. The V gene's germline CDR1 is SGHNT and CDR2 YYREEE (reference sequence).

The chain uses TRBV10-3 and TRBJ2-7, with 7 bases that match TRBD1. V was pared by 3 bases and J by 0 bases, with 5 bases of the junction left unmatched. Germline CDR1 reads ENHRY; CDR2 reads SYGVKD. This CDR3 contains 15 residues. CDR3 amino acids: CAISDPGQSSYEQYF. CDR3 sequence (DNA): TGTGCCATCAGTGACCCGGGACAGAGCTCCTACGAGCAGTACTTC.

The rearrangement links TRBV5-6 to TRBJ2-5; 8 nucleotides agree with TRBD1. The CDR3 has 13 residues. Germline values: CDR1 SGHDT, CDR2 YYEEEE. J gave up 6 bases and V 4 bases, and 5 bases lay outside the gene matches. The CDR3 sequence: CASSLDRGKTQYF. CDR3 sequence (DNA): TGTGCCAGCAGCCTCGACAGGGGAAAGACCCAGTACTTC. Full variable domain (rest looked up from reference TRBV5-6 and TRBJ2-5): DAGVTQSPTHLIKTRGQQVTLRCSPKSGHDTVSWYQQALGQGPQFIFQYYEEEERQRGNFPDRFSGHQFPNYSSELNVNALLLGDSALYLCASSLDRGKTQYFGPGTRLLVL.

V gene TRBV6-6 combines with J gene TRBJ1-5; 10 bases match TRBD1. Germline V gene sequence: CDR1 MNHNY, CDR2 SVGAGI (reference sequence). CDR3 length equals 17 residues. The trim removed 6 bases at V and 6 bases at J, leaving 14 bases unmatched. The CDR3 loop reads CASSRTPTGGRGQPQHF. The CDR3 DNA reads as TGTGCCAGCAGCCGAACTCCGACAGGGGGCCGCGGTCAGCCCCAGCATTTT.

This chain links TRBV2 with TRBJ2-2; TRBD1 matches 9 bases. Trimming took 4 bases from V and 6 from J; bases not matched to a gene: 3. The CDR3 spans 14 residues. Germline CDR1 reads SNHLY; CDR2 reads FYNNEI. The CDR3 nucleotides are TGTGCCAGCAGTGGGGACAGGGCATCCGGGGAGCTGTTTTTT. This encodes CASSGDRASGELFF.

This rearrangement joins TRBV29-1 to TRBJ2-7; 8 bases are a match to TRBD1. The germline V gene encodes CDR1 SQVTM and CDR2 ANQGSEA. J gave up 0 bases and V 6 bases, and 7 bases lay outside the gene matches. The CDR3 is 14 amino acids. For the CDR3, the DNA is TGCAGCGTAACCGGGACAGGAGTCTCCTACGAGCAGTACTTC. It yields the protein CSVTGTGVSYEQYF.